These 27 T cell receptor beta chains were sequenced from one sample in a study of shared clonotypes between healthy human individuals. Method: immunoSEQ multiplex PCR; TCRdb's copy keeps in-frame clones and lacks some. The repertoire includes a few million clones, around nine tenths of them detected once, and over 0.12% sits in the top ten. The sample comprised naive CD4+ T cells sorted from blood. Stated subset: CD45RA+ positively selected. The receptor set was obtained from a man between 18 and 29 years old in good health.

In its sample, this clone was seen once. The V gene is TRBV7-3, the J gene TRBJ1-5; weak D call: TRBD1 (5 bases). The length of the CDR3 is 13 residues. In germline, CDR1 is SGHTA, CDR2 FQGTGA. The ends were cut back, 0 bases at V and 7 bases at J, with 7 bases in the middle. The CDR3 coding sequence is TGTGCCAGCAGCTTAACAGGGGAACAGCCCCAGCATTTT. The encoded protein is CASSLTGEQPQHF.

This clone was observed once. The rearrangement links TRBV19 to TRBJ1-3; D perhaps matches TRBD1 (6 bases). V was shortened by 9 bases and J by 4 bases, with 19 bases between the two germline ends. This CDR3 spans 15 amino acids. Germline-derived CDR1 and CDR2 are LNHDA and SQIVND (reference sequence). This chain's CDR3 is CASILGAKAGNTIYF. The DNA of the CDR3 is TGTGCCAGCATCCTGGGGGCCAAAGCAGGAAACACCATATATTTT.

V and J are TRBV29-1 and TRBJ1-1; possible D gene TRBD1, 5 bases. CDR3 size: 11 residues. Germline-derived CDR1 and CDR2 are SQVTM and ANQGSEA. In DNA form, the CDR3 reads TGCATGGGAGCGGGGGTCACTGAAGCTTTCTTT. Its translation is CMGAGVTEAFF. Using reference TRBV29-1 and TRBJ1-1 for the parts outside the CDR3, the full variable domain is SAVISQKPSRDICQRGTSLTIQCQVDSQVTMMFWYRQQPGQSLTLIATANQGSEATYESGFVIDKFPISRPNLTFSTLTVSNMSPEDSSIYLCMGAGVTEAFFGQGTRLTVV.

The chain couples TRBV30 to TRBJ1-2, with a tentative D call TRBD1 (5 bases). Trimming took 0 bases from V and 8 from J, leaving 10 bases between them. CDR1 is GTSNPN and CDR2 is SVGIG in the germline V gene (reference sequence). CDR3 length: 12 amino acids. CDR3: CAWSVNRFGYTF. CDR3 DNA sequence: TGTGCCTGGAGTGTAAACAGGTTCGGCTACACCTTC.

The chain links TRBV7-9 to TRBJ1-3, with D uncertain. CDR1 and CDR2 (germline): SEHNR, FQNEAQ (reference sequence). The CDR3 is made up of 14 amino acids. V lost 5 bases and J 0 bases, leaving 8 bases between the germline ends. CDR3 in amino acids: CASSPAGSGNTIYF. The CDR3 DNA reads TGTGCCAGCAGCCCCGCGGGCTCTGGAAACACCATATATTTT.

The chain employs TRBV2 and TRBJ2-3; 7 bases are shared with TRBD1. This CDR3 has 14 residues. Germline V gene sequence: CDR1 SNHLY, CDR2 FYNNEI. With 10 bases clipped from V and 4 bases from J, the junction kept 11 bases outside the gene matches. CDR3 region: CATRSDRAADTQYF. CDR3 DNA: TGTGCCACTCGATCTGACAGGGCGGCAGATACGCAGTATTTT. Together with reference TRBV2 and TRBJ2-3, the CDR3 gives the full variable domain: EPEVTQTPSHQVTQMGQEVILRCVPISNHLYFYWYRQILGQKVEFLVSFYNNEISEKSEIFDDQFSVERPDGSNFTLKIRSTKLEDSAMYFCATRSDRAADTQYFGPGTRLTVL.

Note on this clone: Germline and junction disagree at one end, which may indicate a read error. The CDR3 sequence: CASRTGQGGTDTQYF. CDR3 sequence (DNA): TGTGCCAGTAGGACTGGTCAGGGTGGCACAGACACGCAGTATTTT. This chain uses TRBV19 with TRBJ2-3; possibly TRBD1 for D (5 bases). The CDR3 runs 15 residues. Germline V gene lookup returns CDR1 LNHDA and CDR2 SQIVND (reference sequence).

The chain recombines TRBV7-9 with TRBJ2-1; D might be TRBD2 (5 bases). The germline gives CDR1 SEHNR, CDR2 FQNEAQ (reference sequence). The germline V and J ends were trimmed by 4 bases and 0 bases, with 10 bases remaining between them. This CDR3 has 15 amino acids. CDR3 protein: CASSWTAHSYNEQFF. The DNA of the CDR3 is TGTGCCAGCAGCTGGACTGCCCACTCCTACAATGAGCAGTTCTTC.

The rearrangement joins TRBV10-1 to TRBJ2-7, with D possibly TRBD2 on 5 matching bases. The CDR3 is 14 amino acids. Germline loops: CDR1 WNHNN, CDR2 SYGVQD (reference sequence). V lost 6 bases and J lost 2, with 14 bases in between. The DNA of the CDR3 is TGCGCCAGCAGGAGGGAGCTGAATCCCTACGAGCAGTACTTC. This translates into CASRRELNPYEQYF.

As to this clone: Other DNA sequences in the sample encode the same CDR3. The J gene is TRBJ2-7, the V gene TRBV6-5; D possibly corresponds to TRBD1 (6 bases). CDR3 length: 14 amino acids. The ends were cut back, 0 bases at V and 2 bases at J, with 8 bases in the middle. Germline V gene data show CDR1 as MNHEY and CDR2 as SVGAGI. CDR3 in amino acids: CASSYSRTAYEQYF. CDR3 bases: TGTGCCAGCAGTTACTCGCGGACAGCCTACGAGCAGTACTTC.

This chain uses TRBV4-1 with TRBJ2-3; tentatively, D is TRBD1 or TRBD2 (5 bases each). This CDR3 is 16 amino acids long. Germline lookup yields CDR1 MGHRA and CDR2 YSYEKL. Trimming cost V 3 bases and J 2 bases, with 15 bases left between them. CDR3 protein: CASSQSRQGATDTQYF. CDR3 sequence (DNA): TGCGCCAGCAGCCAGTCGCGGCAGGGAGCCACAGATACGCAGTATTTT.

This clone was picked up one time. CDR3 amino acids: CASSRATSYEQYF. The CDR3 nucleotides are TGTGCCAGCAGTCGCGCGACCAGCTACGAGCAGTACTTC. The chain has TRBV27 and TRBJ2-7, with D unclear. This CDR3 has 13 residues. The V end lost 5 bases, the J end lost 3 bases, and 11 bases lay between the germline ends. Looked up from germline, CDR1 is MNHEY and CDR2 is SMNVEV (reference sequence).

The count of this clone is one. The chain recombines TRBV30 with TRBJ2-1; D is possibly TRBD1 (6 bases). Germline assignment: CDR1 GTSNPN and CDR2 SVGIG (reference sequence). This CDR3 is built from 13 residues. V dropped 5 bases and J dropped 6 bases, with 14 bases sitting between them. CDR3 protein: CAWGSNRANEQFF. CDR3 in DNA: TGTGCCTGGGGTTCTAACAGGGCCAATGAGCAGTTCTTC.

Turning to this clone: Other DNA sequences in the sample encode the same CDR3. This sequence joins TRBV10-3 and TRBJ2-7; D possibly corresponds to TRBD2 (6 bases). The CDR3 extends over 13 amino acids. Germline V gene data show CDR1 as ENHRY and CDR2 as SYGVKD. Trimming cost V 6 bases and J 1 base, with 10 bases left between them. The CDR3 sequence: CAISSGLSYEQYF. The CDR3 nucleotides read TGTGCCATCAGCTCGGGACTTTCCTACGAGCAGTACTTC.

The rearrangement uses TRBV7-2 and TRBJ2-2; no clear D gene. This CDR3 has 15 amino acids. Germline CDR1 reads SGHTA; CDR2 reads FQGNSA. Trimming pared 3 bases from V and 5 bases from J, leaving 13 bases between. The CDR3 sequence: CASSFGLGLTGELFF. CDR3 in DNA: TGTGCCAGCAGCTTCGGCCTAGGCCTTACCGGGGAGCTGTTTTTT. The entire variable domain, with the rest obtained from reference TRBV7-2 and TRBJ2-2, is as follows: GAGVSQSPSNKVTEKGKDVELRCDPISGHTALYWYRQSLGQGLEFLIYFQGNSAPDKSGLPSDRFSAERTGGSVSTLTIQRTQQEDSAVYLCASSFGLGLTGELFFGEGSRLTVL.

V usage is TRBV25-1 and J usage is TRBJ2-5; D gene unclear. The CDR3 is made up of 13 amino acids. CDR1 is MGHDK and CDR2 is SYGVNS in the germline V gene. V lost 0 bases and J lost 4, with 6 bases in between. In nucleotides, the CDR3 is TGTGCCAGCAGTGAATATGGCAGAGAGACCCAGTACTTC. Translating it yields CASSEYGRETQYF.

The chain employs TRBV18 and TRBJ1-1, with D unresolved. The CDR3 loop spans 15 amino acids. Trimming pared 0 bases from V and 3 bases from J, leaving 11 bases between. Looked up from germline, CDR1 is KGHSH and CDR2 is LQKENI. The CDR3 nucleotides read TGTGCCAGCTCACCACCGGCCGGGATAGACACTGAAGCTTTCTTT. Translated, it gives CASSPPAGIDTEAFF.

The CDR3 DNA reads TGTGCCTGGATCTTCTCCATTACCGATAACTATGGCTACACCTTC. It yields the protein CAWIFSITDNYGYTF. The chain couples TRBV30 to TRBJ1-2; no reliable D call. Germline CDR1 and CDR2: GTSNPN and SVGIG (reference sequence). With 4 bases removed from V and 1 base from J, the gap between germline ends came to 16 bases. There are 15 residues in the CDR3. Full variable domain (remainder filled in from reference TRBV30 and TRBJ1-2): SQTIHQWPATLVQPVGSPLSLECTVEGTSNPNLYWYRQAAGRGLQLLFYSVGIGQISSEVPQNLSASRPQDRQFILSSKKLLLSDSGFYLCAWIFSITDNYGYTFGSGTRLTVV.

This chain uses TRBV15 with TRBJ2-1; tentative D call: TRBD2 (5 bases). CDR3 size: 16 residues. From germline, CDR1 is LNHNV and CDR2 YYDKDF (reference sequence). V lost 0 bases, J lost 0 bases, and 9 bases lay in between. The CDR3 region is CATSRDRAVSYNEQFF. The DNA for the CDR3 is TGTGCCACCAGCAGAGATAGAGCGGTCTCCTACAATGAGCAGTTCTTC. Based on the CDR3 plus reference TRBV15 and TRBJ2-1, the full variable domain is DAMVIQNPRYQVTQFGKPVTLSCSQTLNHNVMYWYQQKSSQAPKLLFHYYDKDFNNEADTPDNFQSRRPNTSFCFLDIRSPGLGDTAMYLCATSRDRAVSYNEQFFGPGTRLTVL.

The rearrangement uses TRBV10-3 and TRBJ2-2, with a weak D call TRBD2 (5 bases). Deletions cut 0 bases from V and 1 base from J, with 18 bases between. The CDR3 sequence is 19 residues long. CDR1 is ENHRY and CDR2 is SYGVKD in the germline V gene. This CDR3 reads CAISESFGPRARNTGELFF. The CDR3 DNA is TGTGCCATCAGTGAGTCGTTCGGCCCGAGGGCTCGGAACACCGGGGAGCTGTTTTTT.

This clone was seen just once. This chain joins TRBV6-1 and TRBJ1-4; no clear D gene. V was clipped by 4 bases and J by 0 bases, with 6 bases between them. This CDR3 has 14 amino acids. Per the germline V gene, CDR1 is MNHNS and CDR2 is SASEGT. The CDR3 here is CASSVETTNEKLFF. The CDR3 DNA sequence: TGTGCCAGCAGTGTCGAAACAACTAATGAAAAACTGTTTTTT.

This clone appeared a single time. This chain joins TRBV21-1 and TRBJ2-7; TRBD2 was called by the table and not checked on the DNA. TRBV21-1 is a documented pseudogene. The CDR3 consists of 14 residues. DNA of the CDR3: TGTGCCAGGGCCGGGGCTAGCGGGAATCACGAGCAGTACTTC. Encoded protein: CARAGASGNHEQYF.

This rearrangement joins TRBV7-3 to TRBJ2-3; D remains ambiguous. The CDR3 extends over 14 amino acids. Trimming pared 5 bases from V and 0 bases from J, leaving 9 bases between. Germline V gene sequence: CDR1 SGHTA, CDR2 FQGTGA. DNA of the CDR3: TGTGCCAGCAGCCCCTCCAGGAGCACAGATACGCAGTATTTT. Encoded protein: CASSPSRSTDTQYF.

Worth noting for this clone: The same CDR3 is also encoded by other DNA sequences in this sample. This chain connects TRBV19 to TRBJ1-5, with 7 nucleotides matching TRBD1. The CDR3 sequence is 15 residues long. From germline, CDR1 is LNHDA and CDR2 SQIVND (reference sequence). The V gene end was trimmed by 2 bases and the J gene end by 2 bases; junction bases not matched to a gene: 3. The CDR3 sequence: CASSINRGGNQPQHF. CDR3 nucleotide sequence: TGTGCCAGTAGTATAAACAGGGGTGGCAATCAGCCCCAGCATTTT.

This clone was detected only a few times. The chain carries TRBV30 and TRBJ1-1; D is uncertain. Germline V gene data show CDR1 as GTSNPN and CDR2 as SVGIG (reference sequence). V shed 0 bases and J shed 4 bases, with 12 bases lying between them. The CDR3 covers 14 residues. The CDR3 nucleotides are TGTGCCTGGAGTGTGGGGAGTTGGGGCACTGAAGCTTTCTTT. Translation gives CAWSVGSWGTEAFF.

The chain links TRBV19 to TRBJ2-5; D unclear. Trimming shortened V by 4 bases and J by 2 bases, and 8 bases separated the two germline ends. The CDR3 totals 13 residues. CDR1 is LNHDA and CDR2 is SQIVND in the germline V gene (reference sequence). The CDR3: CASSKNFQETQYF. In DNA, the CDR3 is TGTGCCAGTAGTAAGAACTTTCAAGAGACCCAGTACTTC.

The V and J genes are TRBV6-1 and TRBJ1-3, with 7 bases identical to TRBD1. Per germline, CDR1 MNHNS and CDR2 SASEGT. The trim removed 9 bases at V and 2 bases at J, leaving 4 bases unmatched. The CDR3 consists of 13 residues. This chain's CDR3 is CASAGQPGNTIYF. CDR3 sequence (DNA): TGTGCCAGTGCGGGACAGCCTGGAAACACCATATATTTT.